This TCR beta chain was recovered during a study of blood T cell repertoires in COVID-19. Data came from immunoSEQ multiplex PCR; TCRdb stores just in-frame clones and leaves some out. This table holds 200,000 to 250,000 clones, roughly nine tenths found once. The sequence derives from a woman in her 30s with acute COVID-19. Sequencing input: PBMCs or T cells enriched from blood (not recorded which).

CDR3 amino acids: CASSSIAGGGGEQYF. CDR3 DNA: TGTGCCAGCAGCTCGATCGCCGGGGGAGGCGGCGAGCAGTACTTC. The rearrangement uses TRBV6-5 and TRBJ2-7; D is perhaps TRBD2 (6 bases). The CDR3 is 15 amino acids. V was trimmed by 6 bases and J by 6 bases, leaving 21 bases between them. CDR1 and CDR2 (germline): MNHEY, SVGAGI.